This T cell receptor beta chain is drawn from a study of T cell responses to AZD1222 COVID-19 vaccine. Libraries were prepared by immunoSEQ multiplex PCR; TCRdb keeps only in-frame clonotypes and omits some of them. The sample shows some 150,000 clones, around nine tenths of them seen only once. To note about this clone: Antigen specificity is unknown.

Study conclusions and caveats: White British ancestry dominated among donors, who included more females, and clonal diversity was possibly underestimated.

Germline V gene lookup returns CDR1 KGHSH and CDR2 LQKENI. V dropped 4 bases and J dropped 2 bases, with 11 bases sitting between them. The CDR3 extends over 14 amino acids. The clonotype originates from an adult in good health. This sample comprised peripheral blood, obtained on day 0 of AZD1222 vaccination. This chain links TRBV18 with TRBJ2-5; no firm D call. The CDR3 spells CASSRSGHQETQYF. CDR3 nucleotides: TGTGCCAGCTCACGCTCGGGCCATCAAGAGACCCAGTACTTC.